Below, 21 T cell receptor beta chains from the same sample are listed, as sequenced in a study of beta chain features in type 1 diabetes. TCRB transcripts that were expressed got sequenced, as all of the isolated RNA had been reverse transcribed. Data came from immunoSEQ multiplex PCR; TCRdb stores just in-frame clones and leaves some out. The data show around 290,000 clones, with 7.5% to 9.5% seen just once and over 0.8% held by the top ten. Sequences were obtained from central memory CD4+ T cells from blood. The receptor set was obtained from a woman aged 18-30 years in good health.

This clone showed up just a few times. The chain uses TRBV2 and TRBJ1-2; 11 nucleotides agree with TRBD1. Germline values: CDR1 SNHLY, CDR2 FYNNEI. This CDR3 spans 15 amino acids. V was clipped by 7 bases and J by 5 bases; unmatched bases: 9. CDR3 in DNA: TGTGCCAGCACCCTGAGGACAGGGGGCGGGTATGGCTACACCTTC. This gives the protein CASTLRTGGGYGYTF. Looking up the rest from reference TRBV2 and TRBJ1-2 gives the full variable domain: EPEVTQTPSHQVTQMGQEVILRCVPISNHLYFYWYRQILGQKVEFLVSFYNNEISEKSEIFDDQFSVERPDGSNFTLKIRSTKLEDSAMYFCASTLRTGGGYGYTFGSGTRLTVV.

For the CDR3, the DNA is TGTGCCAGCAGAACTCGGACGACTAGAGGCCCCCTTGGCACCGGGGAGCTGTTTTTT. As protein: CASRTRTTRGPLGTGELFF. This rearrangement joins TRBV27 to TRBJ2-2; D might be TRBD2 (6 bases). Germline V gene lookup returns CDR1 MNHEY and CDR2 SMNVEV (reference sequence). Trimming left V 6 bases short and J 4 bases short, with 27 bases between. The CDR3 is 19 residues long.

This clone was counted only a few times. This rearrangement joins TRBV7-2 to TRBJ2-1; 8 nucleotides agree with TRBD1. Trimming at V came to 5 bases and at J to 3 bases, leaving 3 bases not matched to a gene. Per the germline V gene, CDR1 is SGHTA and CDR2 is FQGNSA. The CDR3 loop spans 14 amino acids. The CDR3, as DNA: TGTGCCAGCAGCCTGACAGGGGTCTACAATGAGCAGTTCTTC. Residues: CASSLTGVYNEQFF.

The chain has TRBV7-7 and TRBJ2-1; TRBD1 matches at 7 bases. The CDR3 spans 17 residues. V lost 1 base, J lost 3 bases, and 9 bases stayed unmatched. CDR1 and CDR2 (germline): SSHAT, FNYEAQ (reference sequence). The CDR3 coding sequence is TGTGCCAGCAGCTTAGTGGTGGGTCAGGGGGACTACAATGAGCAGTTCTTC. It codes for CASSLVVGQGDYNEQFF.

This CDR3 is CASSTSGGRSDTQYF. The CDR3 DNA reads TGCGCCAGCAGTACAAGCGGGGGCCGGTCAGATACGCAGTATTTT. The rearrangement uses TRBV10-2 and TRBJ2-3; TRBD2 matches 8 bases. V dropped 5 bases and J dropped 4; count of bases not matched to a gene: 8. The CDR3 is 15 residues long. Germline V CDR1 and CDR2: WSHSY, SAAADI.

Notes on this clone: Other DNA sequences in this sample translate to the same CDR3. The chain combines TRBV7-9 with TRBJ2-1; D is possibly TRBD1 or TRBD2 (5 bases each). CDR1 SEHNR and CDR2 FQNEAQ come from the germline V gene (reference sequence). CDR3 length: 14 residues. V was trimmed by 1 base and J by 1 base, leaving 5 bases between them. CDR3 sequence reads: CASSLGGSYNEQFF. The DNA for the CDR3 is TGTGCCAGCAGCTTAGGGGGGTCCTACAATGAGCAGTTCTTC.

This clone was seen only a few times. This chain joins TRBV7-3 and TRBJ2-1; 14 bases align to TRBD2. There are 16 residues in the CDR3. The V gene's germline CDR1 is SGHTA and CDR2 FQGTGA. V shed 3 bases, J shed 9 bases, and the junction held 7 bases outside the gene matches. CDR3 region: CASSFVPGLAGVEQFF. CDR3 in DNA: TGTGCCAGCAGCTTCGTCCCGGGACTAGCGGGAGTTGAGCAGTTCTTC.

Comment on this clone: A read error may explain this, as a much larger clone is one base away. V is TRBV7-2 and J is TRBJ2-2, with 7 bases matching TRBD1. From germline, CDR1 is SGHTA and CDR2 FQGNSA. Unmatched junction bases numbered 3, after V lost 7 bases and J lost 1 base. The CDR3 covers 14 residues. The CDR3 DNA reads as TGTGCCAGCACCCGGACAGGGAACACCGGGGAGCTGTTTTTT. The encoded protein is CASTRTGNTGELFF. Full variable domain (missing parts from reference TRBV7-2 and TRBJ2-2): GAGVSQSPSNKVTEKGKDVELRCDPISGHTALYWYRQSLGQGLEFLIYFQGNSAPDKSGLPSDRFSAERTGGSVSTLTIQRTQQEDSAVYLCASTRTGNTGELFFGEGSRLTVL.

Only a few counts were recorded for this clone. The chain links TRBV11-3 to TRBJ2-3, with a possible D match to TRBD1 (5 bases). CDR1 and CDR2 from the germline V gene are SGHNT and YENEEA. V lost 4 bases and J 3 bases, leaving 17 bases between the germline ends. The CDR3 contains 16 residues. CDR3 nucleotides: TGTGCCAGCAGCTCAGGGCGGCAGGGATCAACAGATACGCAGTATTTT. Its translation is CASSSGRQGSTDTQYF.

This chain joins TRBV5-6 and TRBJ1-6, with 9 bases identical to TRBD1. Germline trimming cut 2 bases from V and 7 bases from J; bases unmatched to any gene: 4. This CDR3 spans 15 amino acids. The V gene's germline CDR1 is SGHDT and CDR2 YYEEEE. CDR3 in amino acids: CASSLRDRENSPLHF. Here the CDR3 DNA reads TGTGCCAGCAGCTTACGGGACAGGGAGAATTCACCCCTCCACTTT.

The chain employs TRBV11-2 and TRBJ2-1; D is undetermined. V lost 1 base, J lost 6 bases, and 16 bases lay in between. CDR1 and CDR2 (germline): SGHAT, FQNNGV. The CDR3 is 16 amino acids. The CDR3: CASSLVPSGVGNEQFF. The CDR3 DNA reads TGTGCCAGCAGCTTAGTGCCCAGTGGGGTAGGCAATGAGCAGTTCTTC.

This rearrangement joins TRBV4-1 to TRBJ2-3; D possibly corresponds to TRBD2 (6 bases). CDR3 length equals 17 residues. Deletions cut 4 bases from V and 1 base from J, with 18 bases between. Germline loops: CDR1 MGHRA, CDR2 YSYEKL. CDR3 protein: CASSPSRWEAGTDTQYF. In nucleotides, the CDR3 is TGCGCCAGCAGCCCAAGTCGGTGGGAGGCGGGCACAGATACGCAGTATTTT.

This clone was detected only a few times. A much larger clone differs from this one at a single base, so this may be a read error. Here the CDR3 DNA reads TGTGCCAGCAGCTTAGCGGACAGGGGGAACACTGAAGCTTTCTTT. Translating gives CASSLADRGNTEAFF. The chain couples TRBV11-2 to TRBJ1-1; the match to TRBD1 covers 9 bases. There are 15 residues in the CDR3. With 1 base clipped from V and 1 base from J, the junction kept 1 base outside the gene matches. The germline gives CDR1 SGHAT, CDR2 FQNNGV.

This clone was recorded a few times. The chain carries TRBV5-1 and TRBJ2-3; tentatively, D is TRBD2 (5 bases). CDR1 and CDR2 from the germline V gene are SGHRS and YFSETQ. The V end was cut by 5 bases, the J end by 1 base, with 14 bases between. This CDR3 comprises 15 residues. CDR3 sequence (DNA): TGCGCCAGCAGTATGTCTGCCGGGGGCACAGATACGCAGTATTTT. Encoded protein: CASSMSAGGTDTQYF.

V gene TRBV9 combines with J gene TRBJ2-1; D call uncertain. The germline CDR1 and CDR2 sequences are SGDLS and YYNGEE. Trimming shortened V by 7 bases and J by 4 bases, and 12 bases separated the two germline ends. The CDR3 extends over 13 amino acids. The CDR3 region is CASGTGRYNEQFF. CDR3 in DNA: TGTGCCAGCGGAACCGGACGTTACAATGAGCAGTTCTTC.

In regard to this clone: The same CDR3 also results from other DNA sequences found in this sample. This CDR3 is CASSPPVGELFF. CDR3 DNA: TGTGCCAGCAGCCCCCCTGTCGGGGAGCTGTTTTTT. The V and J genes are TRBV5-6 and TRBJ2-2; D unresolved. Germline-derived CDR1 and CDR2 are SGHDT and YYEEEE. The germline V and J ends were trimmed by 4 bases and 7 bases, with 8 bases remaining between them. The CDR3 length is 12 residues.

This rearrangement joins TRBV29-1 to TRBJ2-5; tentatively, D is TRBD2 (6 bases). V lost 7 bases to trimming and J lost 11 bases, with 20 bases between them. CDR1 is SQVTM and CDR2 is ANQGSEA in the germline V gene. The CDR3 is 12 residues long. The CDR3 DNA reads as TGCAGCGCCTCGGACTCCCCTGGGGGGCAGTACTTC. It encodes CSASDSPGGQYF.

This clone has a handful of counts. CDR3 DNA: TGTGCCAGCAGTTTAAGCGGAGCCCCGGGGGAGACCCAGTACTTC. Its translation is CASSLSGAPGETQYF. The chain recombines TRBV2 with TRBJ2-5, with D possibly TRBD2 on 5 matching bases. Germline V lookup: CDR1 SNHLY, CDR2 FYNNEI. This CDR3 spans 15 amino acids. V shed 5 bases and J shed 5 bases, with 18 bases lying between them.

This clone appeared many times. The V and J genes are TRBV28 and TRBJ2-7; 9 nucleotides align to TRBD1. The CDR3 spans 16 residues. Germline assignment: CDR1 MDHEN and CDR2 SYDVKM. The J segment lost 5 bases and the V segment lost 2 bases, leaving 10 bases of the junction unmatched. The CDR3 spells CASSLAGQGPIHEQYV. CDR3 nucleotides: TGTGCCAGCAGTTTAGCGGGACAGGGTCCTATCCACGAGCAGTACGTC.

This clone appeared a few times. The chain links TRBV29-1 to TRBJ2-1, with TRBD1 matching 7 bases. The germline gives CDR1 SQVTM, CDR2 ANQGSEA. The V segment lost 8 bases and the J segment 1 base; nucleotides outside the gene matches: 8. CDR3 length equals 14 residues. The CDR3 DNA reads TGCAGCTGCCGACACAGGGGTTCCTACAATGAGCAGTTCTTC. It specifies CSCRHRGSYNEQFF.

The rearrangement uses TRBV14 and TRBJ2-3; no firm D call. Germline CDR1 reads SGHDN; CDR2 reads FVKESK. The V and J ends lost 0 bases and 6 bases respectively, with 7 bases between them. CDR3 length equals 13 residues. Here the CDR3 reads CASSQDVGDTQYF. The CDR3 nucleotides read TGTGCCAGCAGCCAAGATGTGGGGGATACGCAGTATTTT. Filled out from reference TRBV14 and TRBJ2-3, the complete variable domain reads EAGVTQFPSHSVIEKGQTVTLRCDPISGHDNLYWYRRVMGKEIKFLLHFVKESKQDESGMPNNRFLAERTGGTYSTLKVQPAELEDSGVYFCASSQDVGDTQYFGPGTRLTVL.